One and the same sample provided the 25 T cell receptor beta chains below, sequenced in a study of cytomegalovirus exposure and HLA in healthy donors. Vbeta (60) and Jbeta (13) primers were used in the PCR. Method: immunoSEQ multiplex PCR; TCRdb's copy keeps in-frame clones and lacks some. The data hold under 200,000 clones, with around 85% observed a single time. The sequenced sample consisted of PBMCs. The receptors here all came from a human donor in good health.

The V and J genes are TRBV9 and TRBJ2-3; D is ambiguous. Germline CDR1 reads SGDLS; CDR2 reads YYNGEE. Trimming cost V 3 bases and J 4 bases, with 6 bases left between them. This CDR3 contains 12 residues. CDR3 sequence reads: CASSGTSDTQYF. DNA for the CDR3: TGTGCCAGCAGCGGTACTTCAGATACGCAGTATTTT.

The J gene is TRBJ2-2, the V gene TRBV14; D remains unclear. The CDR3 length is 16 residues. V was cut by 0 bases and J by 10 bases, with 18 bases left in between. The V gene's germline CDR1 is SGHDN and CDR2 FVKESK. CDR3 DNA: TGTGCCAGCAGCCAAGACAATTTGGTCAGAATTCCGGAGCTGTTTTTT. Amino acids: CASSQDNLVRIPELFF.

The gene calls are TRBV5-5 and TRBJ1-1; 8 bases match TRBD1. CDR3 length equals 15 residues. Germline V gives CDR1 SGHKS, CDR2 YYEKEE (reference sequence). Trimming cost V 1 base and J 1 base; bases outside gene matches: 3. CDR3 region: CASSLMTGENTEAFF. CDR3 coding DNA: TGTGCCAGCAGCTTGATGACAGGGGAGAACACTGAAGCTTTCTTT.

This chain links TRBV21-1 with TRBJ1-3; TRBD1 is the table's D call, not checked against the DNA. TRBV21-1 is a pseudogene. This CDR3 comprises 17 residues. The CDR3 region is CASSKTITGGWRNTIYF. The CDR3 DNA is TGTGCCAGCAGCAAGACTATAACAGGGGGTTGGAGAAACACCATATATTTT.

The chain carries TRBV6-1 and TRBJ1-1, with unresolved D. CDR1 is MNHNS, CDR2 SASEGT, per germline. The ends were cut back, 5 bases at V and 4 bases at J, with 17 bases in the middle. This CDR3 region has 15 residues. The DNA of the CDR3 is TGTGCCAGCAGTTCCAACAGTCCCACCCTCACTGAAGCTTTCTTT. Translating it yields CASSSNSPTLTEAFF.

This chain connects TRBV10-3 to TRBJ1-2; D gene ambiguous. From germline, CDR1 is ENHRY and CDR2 SYGVKD. The CDR3 covers 15 residues. V was shortened by 10 bases and J by 2 bases, with 20 bases between the two germline ends. CDR3 nucleotides: TGTGCCACCTCGACATCCTTATGGTCGAACTATGGCTACACCTTC. Its translation is CATSTSLWSNYGYTF.

This clone was counted a single time. The V and J genes are TRBV19 and TRBJ2-7; D is unclear. Per the germline V gene, CDR1 is LNHDA and CDR2 is SQIVND (reference sequence). The CDR3 spans 14 residues. Trimming cost V 1 base and J 1 base, with 8 bases left between them. The CDR3 protein is CASSIADISYEQYF. CDR3 DNA sequence: TGTGCCAGTAGTATAGCTGACATTTCCTACGAGCAGTACTTC.

The rearrangement links TRBV18 to TRBJ1-2, with D possibly being TRBD1 (6 bases). The germline V and J ends were trimmed by 3 bases and 0 bases, with 14 bases remaining between them. The germline V gene has CDR1 KGHSH and CDR2 LQKENI. This CDR3 spans 16 amino acids. In nucleotides, the CDR3 is TGTGCCAGCTCACCCGGACAGACCTTAGCTAACTATGGCTACACCTTC. It translates to CASSPGQTLANYGYTF. The entire variable domain, with the rest obtained from reference TRBV18 and TRBJ1-2, is as follows: NAGVMQNPRHLVRRRGQEARLRCSPMKGHSHVYWYRQLPEEGLKFMVYLQKENIIDESGMPKERFSAEFPKEGPSILRIQQVVRGDSAAYFCASSPGQTLANYGYTFGSGTRLTVV.

The genes are TRBV7-2 and TRBJ2-7; a weak D match, TRBD1 (6 bases). Trimming removed 1 base at V and 2 bases at J, with 12 bases between. CDR3 size: 15 residues. The V gene's germline CDR1 is SGHTA and CDR2 FQGNSA. The chain's CDR3 is CASSLVSRGPYEQYF. In nucleotides, the CDR3 is TGTGCCAGCAGCTTAGTAAGCAGGGGTCCCTACGAGCAGTACTTC.

This clone was seen a few times. The chain recombines TRBV5-4 with TRBJ1-2; no clear D. This CDR3 has 11 amino acids. CDR1 and CDR2 from the germline V gene are SGHNT and YYREEE (reference sequence). V lost 4 bases, J lost 8 bases, and 9 bases lay in between. Here the CDR3 reads CASSTSTGYTF. For the CDR3, the DNA is TGTGCCAGCAGCACGTCTACGGGCTACACCTTC.

Concerning this clone: One end of the junction is discordant with germline, which a read error may explain. The V and J genes are TRBV7-7 and TRBJ2-3, with 8 bases lining up with TRBD2. The V gene's germline CDR1 is SSHAT and CDR2 FNYEAQ (reference sequence). The CDR3 sequence is 16 residues long. This CDR3 reads CASSLGVGGVADTQYF. The DNA of the CDR3 is TGTGCTAGCAGCTTAGGGGTCGGGGGGGTAGCAGATACGCAGTATTTT.

This sequence joins TRBV11-2 and TRBJ2-7; the match to TRBD2 covers 7 bases. Germline V gives CDR1 SGHAT, CDR2 FQNNGV. This CDR3 contains 16 residues. The V segment lost 5 bases and the J segment 0 bases; nucleotides outside the gene matches: 10. The CDR3 is CASSPLGGLSSYEQYF. CDR3 nucleotides: TGTGCCAGCAGCCCTTTGGGGGGGTTAAGCTCCTACGAGCAGTACTTC.

This clone appeared once. This rearrangement joins TRBV6-1 to TRBJ2-6; 8 bases fit TRBD2. The CDR3 has 17 amino acids. The V segment lost 4 bases and the J segment 0 bases; nucleotides outside the gene matches: 5. Germline values: CDR1 MNHNS, CDR2 SASEGT. The CDR3 spells CASSVSGGRSGANVLTF. Here the CDR3 DNA reads TGTGCCAGCAGTGTCAGCGGGGGCCGCTCTGGGGCCAACGTCCTGACTTTC.

This chain links TRBV4-1 with TRBJ2-1; 10 bases map to TRBD2. Germline V gene lookup returns CDR1 MGHRA and CDR2 YSYEKL. This CDR3 has 16 residues. V dropped 1 base and J dropped 3; count of bases not matched to a gene: 3. The CDR3 here is CASSQGRTSGYNEQFF. The CDR3 DNA follows: TGCGCCAGCAGCCAAGGGAGGACTAGCGGCTACAATGAGCAGTTCTTC.

The rearrangement links TRBV5-1 to TRBJ1-3, with 9 bases fitting TRBD1. CDR3 length: 18 amino acids. The V gene's germline CDR1 is SGHRS and CDR2 YFSETQ. The J segment lost 1 base and the V segment lost 1 base, leaving 9 bases of the junction unmatched. For the CDR3, the DNA is TGCGCCAGCAGCTTGCAGTTAGGCGGACAGGGGTCTGGAAACACCATATATTTT. Its translation is CASSLQLGGQGSGNTIYF.

The chain links TRBV2 to TRBJ1-6; TRBD1 might be the D (5 bases). The CDR3 is made up of 14 amino acids. Germline V lookup: CDR1 SNHLY, CDR2 FYNNEI. The V end was cut by 2 bases, the J end by 7 bases, with 9 bases between. This chain's CDR3 is CASSESGPNSPLHF. Written as DNA, the CDR3 is TGTGCCAGCAGTGAATCAGGGCCGAATTCACCCCTCCACTTT.

J is TRBJ2-7 and V is TRBV7-2; D gene uncertain. Trimming shortened V by 3 bases and J by 0 bases, and 9 bases separated the two germline ends. The CDR3 has 14 residues. Germline assignment: CDR1 SGHTA and CDR2 FQGNSA. The CDR3 region is CASSFAVSSYEQYF. The CDR3 nucleotides read TGTGCCAGCAGCTTTGCGGTGAGCTCCTACGAGCAGTACTTC.

The chain links TRBV10-3 to TRBJ2-1; D remains unclear. Germline loops: CDR1 ENHRY, CDR2 SYGVKD. V was cut by 4 bases and J by 8 bases, with 6 bases left in between. The CDR3 has 11 amino acids. The DNA for the CDR3 is TGTGCCATCAGTGGTGGAGATGAGCAGTTCTTC. This translates into CAISGGDEQFF.

V gene TRBV9 combines with J gene TRBJ2-2, with 9 bases identical to TRBD1. The CDR3 spans 16 residues. CDR1 is SGDLS and CDR2 is YYNGEE in the germline V gene. Trimming took 3 bases from V and 7 from J; bases not matched to a gene: 10. CDR3 amino acids: CASSGGDRVGIGELFF. DNA of the CDR3: TGTGCCAGCAGCGGCGGGGACAGGGTTGGGATCGGGGAGCTGTTTTTT.

The chain has TRBV7-9 and TRBJ1-1, with unresolved D. Trimming removed 5 bases from V and 4 bases from J, with 14 bases in between. The CDR3 length is 14 residues. CDR1 is SEHNR, CDR2 FQNEAQ, per germline (reference sequence). CDR3 region: CASSPGRESTEAFF. The CDR3 bases are TGTGCCAGCAGCCCCGGACGGGAGAGCACTGAAGCTTTCTTT.

The chain couples TRBV2 to TRBJ2-7; 7 nucleotides align to TRBD1. Trimming cost V 3 bases and J 2 bases; bases outside gene matches: 13. This CDR3 spans 17 amino acids. Germline V gene data show CDR1 as SNHLY and CDR2 as FYNNEI. This CDR3 reads CASSDLSGTVITYEQYF. The CDR3 DNA sequence: TGTGCCAGCAGTGATTTGAGTGGGACAGTGATAACCTACGAGCAGTACTTC.

This sequence joins TRBV2 and TRBJ2-5, with 12 bases lining up with TRBD2. The end of the DNA aligns better with TRBJ2-7, so the J call may be wrong. This CDR3 is 17 amino acids long. Germline-derived CDR1 and CDR2 are SNHLY and FYNNEI. The CDR3 bases are TGTGCCAGCAGCGAATACCTACTAGCGGGGGGATTCTACGAGCAGTACTTC. Its translation is CASSEYLLAGGFYEQYF.

The chain links TRBV5-1 to TRBJ2-7; weak D call: TRBD2 (6 bases). The CDR3 has 16 amino acids. V shed 3 bases and J shed 4 bases, with 20 bases lying between them. The germline gives CDR1 SGHRS, CDR2 YFSETQ. The CDR3 bases are TGCGCCAGCAGCTCGGGACGTGGCGCAGGGACTTACGAGCAGTACTTC. This gives the protein CASSSGRGAGTYEQYF.

The rearrangement uses TRBV6-1 and TRBJ2-3, with a weak D call TRBD2 (5 bases). CDR1 is MNHNS and CDR2 is SASEGT in the germline V gene. The CDR3 runs 13 residues. Trimming pared 2 bases from V and 7 bases from J, leaving 10 bases between. CDR3 nucleotides: TGTGCCAGCAGTGAATTTCGCGGGTATACGCAGTATTTT. This gives the protein CASSEFRGYTQYF.

The chain employs TRBV4-1 and TRBJ2-7, with 10 positions matching TRBD1. This CDR3 spans 17 amino acids. Germline V lookup: CDR1 MGHRA, CDR2 YSYEKL. The V and J ends lost 4 bases and 5 bases, in that order; junction bases with no gene match: 14. The CDR3 region is CASSLRTGQGVIHEQYF. The CDR3 bases are TGCGCCAGCAGCCTTCGTACCGGACAGGGGGTTATCCACGAGCAGTACTTC.